These 3 T cell receptor beta chains were sequenced from one sample in a study of blood T cell repertoires in COVID-19. Clones were read by immunoSEQ multiplex PCR, and TCRdb kept only the in-frame ones, dropping some. The sample shows under 300,000 clones, roughly 89% of them seen only once. Material for sequencing was peripheral blood. These receptors originate from a woman aged 40 to 50 who had recovered from COVID-19.

The genes are TRBV27 and TRBJ2-1, with D tentatively TRBD1 (5 bases). The V gene's germline CDR1 is MNHEY and CDR2 SMNVEV (reference sequence). The CDR3 covers 16 residues. Trimming pared 0 bases from V and 2 bases from J, leaving 11 bases between. DNA for the CDR3: TGTGCCAGCAGTTTATCTCCCTCGGACACCTACAATGAGCAGTTCTTC. This sequence encodes CASSLSPSDTYNEQFF.

The chain links TRBV28 to TRBJ1-5; tentative D call: TRBD1 (6 bases). There are 15 residues in the CDR3. V lost 5 bases and J 4 bases, leaving 15 bases between the germline ends. In germline, CDR1 is MDHEN, CDR2 SYDVKM. The CDR3 sequence: CASSQQGVANQPQHF. The CDR3 DNA reads TGTGCCAGCAGTCAACAGGGAGTTGCGAATCAGCCCCAGCATTTT.

This clone occurred a few times. This rearrangement joins TRBV4-1 to TRBJ2-2, with D possibly being TRBD1 (5 bases). Per the germline V gene, CDR1 is MGHRA and CDR2 is YSYEKL. V lost 3 bases and J lost 6, with 11 bases in between. The CDR3 sequence is 14 residues long. The CDR3 spells CASSHPREAGELFF. CDR3 DNA sequence: TGCGCCAGCAGCCACCCCAGGGAAGCCGGGGAGCTGTTTTTT.